This T cell receptor (beta chain) was sequenced in a study of radiotherapy plus CTLA-4 blockade in lung cancer. After removal of 5 bases from V and 6 bases from J, the junction contained 12 bases not matched to a gene. This CDR3 region has 16 residues. Germline V CDR1 and CDR2: SGHTA, FQGNSA. Some clones are missing from TCRdb's copy, which holds only in-frame ones; the method was immunoSEQ multiplex PCR. The top ten clones hold 9.8% of a sample with 40,000 to 45,000 clones, under 80% of them seen once. The V call is TRBV7-2, the J call TRBJ2-1, with TRBD1 matching 8 bases. The specimen comprised peripheral blood, sampled from a patient treated with radiotherapy plus ipilimumab. This clonotype originated in a human donor with non-small cell lung cancer who had stable disease on radiotherapy plus ipilimumab. This CDR3 reads CASSPTSGGRGNEQFF. CDR3 DNA sequence: TGTGCCAGCAGCCCGACCTCAGGGGGCAGGGGCAATGAGCAGTTCTTC.